One sample yielded the 20 T cell receptor beta chains listed below, sequenced in a study of cytomegalovirus exposure and HLA in healthy donors. PCR was performed using 60 Vbeta and 13 Jbeta primers. TCRdb's copy holds only in-frame clones and misses some; the assay was immunoSEQ multiplex PCR. Counted here are more than 150,000 clones, under 80% occurring once; the ten biggest clones make up 2% to 2.5%. The sequenced sample consisted of PBMCs. The origin of the receptors is a woman aged 25 to 39 in good health and CMV-seropositive.

The chain couples TRBV5-4 to TRBJ1-1; D ambiguous. The CDR3 has 16 residues. Germline assignment: CDR1 SGHNT and CDR2 YYREEE (reference sequence). V was pared by 1 base and J by 0 bases, with 13 bases between. CDR3 in amino acids: CASSLLEKTMNTEAFF. Here the CDR3 DNA reads TGTGCCAGCAGCTTGTTGGAGAAGACCATGAACACTGAAGCTTTCTTT.

The chain uses TRBV13 and TRBJ1-6; weak D call: TRBD1 (5 bases). From germline, CDR1 is PRHDT and CDR2 FYEKMQ (reference sequence). V lost 6 bases and J lost 7, with 13 bases in between. This CDR3 is 14 amino acids long. The CDR3 coding sequence is TGTGCCAGCAGGGGAAACAGGCCCAATTCACCCCTCCACTTT. Residues: CASRGNRPNSPLHF.

This clone was detected once. The CDR3 nucleotides read TGCGCCAGCAACACCGGGGGGCGAGGTACGCAGTATTTT. It codes for CASNTGGRGTQYF. The genes are TRBV5-1 and TRBJ2-3; maybe TRBD2 (7 bases). The germline V gene has CDR1 SGHRS and CDR2 YFSETQ. The V and J ends lost 6 bases and 8 bases respectively, with 16 bases between them. The CDR3 is 13 amino acids. The complete variable domain, with remaining parts taken from reference TRBV5-1 and TRBJ2-3, reads KAGVTQTPRYLIKTRGQQVTLSCSPISGHRSVSWYQQTPGQGLQFLFEYFSETQRNKGNFPGRFSGRQFSNSRSEMNVSTLELGDSALYLCASNTGGRGTQYFGPGTRLTVL.

This chain links TRBV18 with TRBJ2-7, with TRBD2 matching 11 bases. The CDR3 is 17 residues long. Germline CDR1 and CDR2: KGHSH and LQKENI. After removal of 3 bases from V and 2 bases from J, the junction contained 9 bases not matched to a gene. In DNA, the CDR3 is TGTGCCAGCTCACCCTCTAGCGGGGGGACGACCCCCTACGAGCAGTACTTC. It yields the protein CASSPSSGGTTPYEQYF.

V usage is TRBV5-1 and J usage is TRBJ2-7; 9 bases are a match to TRBD1. CDR3 length equals 16 residues. Trimming cost V 1 base and J 0 bases; bases outside gene matches: 5. CDR1 is SGHRS and CDR2 is YFSETQ in the germline V gene. The chain's CDR3 is CASSLSRTGVSYEQYF. In DNA, the CDR3 is TGCGCCAGCAGCTTGTCCAGGACAGGGGTCTCCTACGAGCAGTACTTC.

The chain has TRBV7-9 and TRBJ2-5; 7 bases are shared with TRBD1. The J call may be mistaken, given a closer DNA end match to TRBJ2-7. Germline values: CDR1 SEHNR, CDR2 FQNEAQ (reference sequence). The CDR3 is 15 amino acids. The CDR3 loop is CASSGPRDSRYEQYF. The CDR3, as DNA: TGTGCCAGCAGCGGGCCCCGGGACAGCAGATACGAGCAGTACTTC.

The rearrangement joins TRBV27 to TRBJ2-5; D might be TRBD1 (6 bases). CDR1 is MNHEY, CDR2 SMNVEV, per germline (reference sequence). The CDR3 is made up of 16 amino acids. V was pared by 5 bases and J by 1 base, with 17 bases between. Written as DNA, the CDR3 is TGTGCCAGCAGTCCCTACTCCGGGACACTCCAAGAGACCCAGTACTTC. Residues: CASSPYSGTLQETQYF.

The genes are TRBV5-1 and TRBJ2-7, with D perhaps matching TRBD1 (5 bases). CDR1 SGHRS and CDR2 YFSETQ come from the germline V gene. V dropped 1 base and J dropped 3 bases, with 14 bases sitting between them. The CDR3 totals 15 residues. CDR3 coding DNA: TGCGCCAGCAGCTTGCGGTTGATGGGGCACTACGAGCAGTACTTC. Encoded protein: CASSLRLMGHYEQYF.

Only a few counts were recorded for this clone. The genes are TRBV11-1 and TRBJ2-5, with no clear D. Germline V CDR1 and CDR2: SGHAT, FQDESV (reference sequence). The CDR3 is 13 residues long. V lost 2 bases, J lost 3 bases, and 7 bases lay in between. The chain's CDR3 is CASSLSQKETQYF. CDR3 bases: TGTGCCAGCAGCTTATCACAGAAAGAGACCCAGTACTTC.

V gene TRBV7-2 combines with J gene TRBJ1-2; 7 bases line up with TRBD1. The length of the CDR3 is 15 residues. Germline V gene lookup returns CDR1 SGHTA and CDR2 FQGNSA. V trimming: 6 bases; J trimming: 4 bases; junction bases outside the gene matches: 11. The CDR3 here is CASRLRQGGTYGYTF. The CDR3 DNA reads as TGTGCCAGCAGGCTACGACAGGGCGGGACCTATGGCTACACCTTC.

The chain carries TRBV4-3 and TRBJ2-5; 9 bases are shared with TRBD1. The CDR3 totals 19 residues. Unmatched junction bases numbered 12, after V lost 1 base and J lost 0 bases. CDR1 and CDR2 from the germline V gene are LGHNA and YSLEER. This chain's CDR3 is CASSQGGSTGGLYQETQYF. CDR3 DNA sequence: TGCGCCAGCAGCCAAGGAGGGTCGACAGGGGGACTGTACCAAGAGACCCAGTACTTC.

This chain connects TRBV4-1 to TRBJ1-1, with a weak D call TRBD1 (5 bases). Trimming took 4 bases from V and 1 from J, leaving 10 bases between them. Germline CDR1 is MGHRA and CDR2 is YSYEKL. This CDR3 contains 14 residues. CDR3 in amino acids: CASSLDRKNTEAFF. The CDR3 DNA is TGCGCCAGCAGCCTAGACAGAAAGAACACTGAAGCTTTCTTT.

The CDR3 DNA reads as TGTGCCAGCAGCTTAAGAGGGTTGTCTAGCGGGGCAACTGGGGAGCTGTTTTTT. Translated, it gives CASSLRGLSSGATGELFF. The chain couples TRBV7-2 to TRBJ2-2; TRBD2 agrees at 9 bases. CDR3 length: 18 residues. From germline, CDR1 is SGHTA and CDR2 FQGNSA. J was trimmed by 8 bases and V by 2 bases; bases with no gene match: 15.

CDR3 DNA: TGTGCCAGCAGCTTGTACGGGACAAGCTACGAGCAGTACTTC. This codes for CASSLYGTSYEQYF. The V and J genes are TRBV5-4 and TRBJ2-7, with D perhaps matching TRBD1 (6 bases). The germline V gene encodes CDR1 SGHNT and CDR2 YYREEE (reference sequence). The CDR3 contains 14 residues. Trimming took 1 base from V and 3 from J, leaving 11 bases between them.

This clone was picked up a small number of times. The J gene is TRBJ1-6, the V gene TRBV10-2; no firm D call. Trimming took off 10 bases at V and 8 bases at J, with 15 bases between the two ends. The CDR3 is 13 amino acids. From germline, CDR1 is WSHSY and CDR2 SAAADI. The CDR3 protein is CAILRESYSPLHF. CDR3 nucleotides: TGCGCCATCCTTCGGGAGTCATATTCACCCCTCCACTTT.

J is TRBJ2-1 and V is TRBV27; D perhaps matches TRBD1 (6 bases). Trimming removed 4 bases at V and 0 bases at J, with 22 bases between. The CDR3 has 19 amino acids. Germline loops: CDR1 MNHEY, CDR2 SMNVEV (reference sequence). In DNA, the CDR3 is TGTGCCAGCAGTTCCCTCAAATGGGACACAACAAACTCCTACAATGAGCAGTTCTTC. Protein: CASSSLKWDTTNSYNEQFF.

The J gene is TRBJ2-5, the V gene TRBV7-2; D may be TRBD2 (5 bases). From germline, CDR1 is SGHTA and CDR2 FQGNSA. The germline V and J ends were trimmed by 6 bases and 3 bases, with 5 bases remaining between them. The CDR3 is made up of 11 amino acids. The DNA for the CDR3 is TGTGCCAGCAGGGGAGAAGAGACCCAGTACTTC. Translating gives CASRGEETQYF.

This clone was counted between two and nine times. The V and J genes are TRBV7-2 and TRBJ2-1; 8 bases fit TRBD2. CDR1 and CDR2 (germline): SGHTA, FQGNSA. The V gene end was trimmed by 6 bases and the J gene end by 2 bases; junction bases not matched to a gene: 6. The CDR3 has 15 residues. Here the CDR3 DNA reads TGTGCCAGCAGGGATACCGGGGGGGCCTACAATGAGCAGTTCTTC. Translation: CASRDTGGAYNEQFF.

The chain combines TRBV18 with TRBJ1-3; D remains unclear. CDR1 is KGHSH and CDR2 is LQKENI in the germline V gene. CDR3 length: 15 residues. V was pared by 1 base and J by 2 bases, with 9 bases between. The CDR3 DNA sequence: TGTGCCAGCTCACCACTTGCGGGGACTGGAAACACCATATATTTT. Its protein product is CASSPLAGTGNTIYF.

This chain uses TRBV2 with TRBJ1-2; D perhaps matches TRBD1 (5 bases). V lost 7 bases to trimming and J lost 4 bases, with 13 bases between them. This CDR3 has 13 residues. In germline, CDR1 is SNHLY, CDR2 FYNNEI. This CDR3 is CASIPGGLYGYTF. In DNA, the CDR3 is TGTGCCAGCATCCCCGGGGGTCTCTATGGCTACACCTTC.